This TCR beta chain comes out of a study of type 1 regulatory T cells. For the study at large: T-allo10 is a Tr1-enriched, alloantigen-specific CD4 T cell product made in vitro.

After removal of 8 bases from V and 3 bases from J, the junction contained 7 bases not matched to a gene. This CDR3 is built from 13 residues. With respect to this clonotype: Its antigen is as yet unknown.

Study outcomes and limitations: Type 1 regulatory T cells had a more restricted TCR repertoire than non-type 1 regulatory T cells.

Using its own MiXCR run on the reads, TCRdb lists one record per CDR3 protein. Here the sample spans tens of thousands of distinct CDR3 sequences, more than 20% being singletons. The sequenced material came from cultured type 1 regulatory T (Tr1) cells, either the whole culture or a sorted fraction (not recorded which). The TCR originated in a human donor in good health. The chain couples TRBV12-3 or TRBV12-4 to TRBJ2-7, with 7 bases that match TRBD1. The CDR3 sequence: CASGTGQIYEQYF. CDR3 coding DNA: TGTGCCAGCGGGACGGGACAGATCTACGAGCAGTACTTC.